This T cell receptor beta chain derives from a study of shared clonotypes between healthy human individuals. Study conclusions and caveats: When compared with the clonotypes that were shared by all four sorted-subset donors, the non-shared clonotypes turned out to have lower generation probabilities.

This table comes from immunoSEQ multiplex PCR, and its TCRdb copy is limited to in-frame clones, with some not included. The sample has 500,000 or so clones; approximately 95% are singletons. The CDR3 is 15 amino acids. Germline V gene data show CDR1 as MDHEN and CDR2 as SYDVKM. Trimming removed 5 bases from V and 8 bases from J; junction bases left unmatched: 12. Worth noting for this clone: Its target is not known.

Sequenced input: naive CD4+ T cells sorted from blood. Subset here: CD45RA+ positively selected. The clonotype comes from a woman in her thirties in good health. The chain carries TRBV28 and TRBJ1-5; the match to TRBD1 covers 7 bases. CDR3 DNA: TGTGCCAGCAGTCCGGATAGACAGGGTCGGAAGCCCCAGCATTTT. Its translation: CASSPDRQGRKPQHF.